This T cell receptor beta chain emerged from a study of T cell repertoires in cytomegalovirus infection. Study-level background: Matching HLA type, along with CMV infection, was indicated by public TCR beta signatures. Study observations and caveats: HLA-C-restricted CMV clonotypes gave the most frequent clonotype in two of eight donors. Cumulative public TCR beta family frequency identified CMV carriers with the relevant HLA.

From the reads, TCRdb called clonotypes with MiXCR, one entry per CDR3 protein. The sample consists of about 130,000 distinct CDR3 sequences, 8% to 9% of them appearing once. This clonotype was found many times. Its matching antigen is unknown. The CDR3 contains 14 residues. Trimming pared 2 bases from V and 2 bases from J, leaving 9 bases between. This receptor was taken from a human donor in good health (CMV status not recorded). Some clones in this sample may be carry-over from other donors' samples. J is TRBJ1-2 and V is TRBV12-3 or TRBV12-4; D is undetermined. Source material: PBMCs. The CDR3 loop is CASSLNGQNYGYTF. The CDR3 nucleotides are TGTGCCAGCAGTTTAAATGGGCAGAACTATGGCTACACCTTC.